A selection of T cell receptor beta chains follows, all from one sample in a study of CD8 T cells in Susac syndrome. TCRdb reanalysed the immunoSEQ multiplex PCR reads using MiXCR and keeps one entry per CDR3 protein. The sample contains approximately 210,000 distinct CDR3 sequences, over 90% of which appear only once. Sequenced input: CD4+ T cells from PBMCs. Receptors originate from a human donor with Susac syndrome. CDR3s include the opening cysteine and the closing phenylalanine or tryptophan. A D gene is named only where the DNA matches it firmly. Clone size is stated in some rows and not others, as once, few, many or a class when expanded.

d_call j_call v_call clone_size cdr3_nt cdr3_aa
NA TRBJ1-1 TRBV4-3 NA TGCGCCAGCAGCCAGTTGACCGGGGGGACTGAAGCTTTCTTT CASSQLTGGTEAFF
NA TRBJ1-5 TRBV7-8 NA TGTGCCAGCAGCCTCCTGAGGGATTATTGGGCTGAGCGTCAGCCCCAGCATTTT CASSLLRDYWAERQPQHF
TRBD1 TRBJ1-4 TRBV14 NA TGTGCCAGCCGCAGGGGGAATGAAAAACTGTTTTTT CASRRGNEKLFF
NA TRBJ1-2 TRBV29-1 NA TGCAGCGTCGGCACAGATCACTACTATGGCTACACCTTC CSVGTDHYYGYTF
NA TRBJ1-6 TRBV20-1 NA TGCAGTGCTAGATCTGGTTCACCCCTCCACTTT CSARSGSPLHF
NA TRBJ2-7 TRBV5-1 NA TGCGCCAGCAGCTTGGAAGGGGTGAGCTCCTACGAGCAGTACTTC CASSLEGVSSYEQYF
TRBD2 TRBJ2-2 TRBV30 NA TGTGCCTGGAGGACTAGCGGGTCGAACACCGGGGAGCTGTTTTTT CAWRTSGSNTGELFF
NA TRBJ2-2 TRBV7-2 NA TGTGCCAGCAGCAGGGAGACAGACACCGGGGAGCTGTTTTTT CASSRETDTGELFF
TRBD1 TRBJ2-5 TRBV20-1 NA TGCAGTGCTAACACAGGGACAGAAGAGACCCAGTACTTC CSANTGTEETQYF
TRBD1 TRBJ2-7 TRBV12-3/TRBV12-4 NA TGTGCCAGCAGTTCGGAGTTTACAGGGGACTACGAGCAGTACTTC CASSSEFTGDYEQYF
NA TRBJ1-2 TRBV4-3 NA TGCGCCAGCAGCCAAGTACTCCGGAGTATCTATGGCTACACCTTC CASSQVLRSIYGYTF
TRBD1 TRBJ1-1 TRBV12-3/TRBV12-4 NA TGTGCCAGCAGGGGACAGGGGACTGAAGCTTTCTTT CASRGQGTEAFF
TRBD1 TRBJ2-2 TRBV5-1 NA TGCGCCAGCAGCCCTCAGGGACAGGGGCAGGTCGGGGAGCTGTTTTTT CASSPQGQGQVGELFF
NA TRBJ1-4 TRBV20-1 NA TGCAGTGCTAGAGTGATAGGAGGGGATGAAAAACTGTTTTTT CSARVIGGDEKLFF
NA TRBJ2-7 TRBV15 once TGTGCCACCAGCAGAGATCGGGCAGTCTACGAGCAGTACTTC CATSRDRAVYEQYF
NA TRBJ2-1 TRBV10-3 NA TGTGCCATCAGTGAGTCAGGGGAGGTCGAGCAGTTCTTC CAISESGEVEQFF
TRBD2 TRBJ2-1 TRBV20-1 NA TGCAGTGCTAGAGTCAGTCGACTAGCCGGTTACAATGAGCAGTTCTTC CSARVSRLAGYNEQFF
NA TRBJ2-2 TRBV28 NA TGTGCCAGCGGTGGCGGAACCGGGGAGCTGTTTTTT CASGGGTGELFF
TRBD1 TRBJ1-4 TRBV30 few TGTGCCTGGAGTGTCGGGACAGCTAATGAAAAACTGTTTTTT CAWSVGTANEKLFF
NA TRBJ2-1 TRBV6-5 once TGTGCCAGCAGCTACCTGCGGAGTTCCTACAATGAGCAGTTCTTC CASSYLRSSYNEQFF
NA TRBJ1-3 TRBV29-1 NA TGCAGCGTTGAGACCGCATTGACAGGACCGAGGAACACCATATATTTT CSVETALTGPRNTIYF
TRBD1 TRBJ2-1 TRBV2 NA TGTGCCAGCACCCGGGACAGGGGGCTCAATGAGCAGTTCTTC CASTRDRGLNEQFF